The sequence of this T cell receptor (beta chain) was determined in a study of control samples from healthy donors and cancer patients. TCRdb's table, derived via immunoSEQ multiplex PCR, lists solely in-frame clones and lacks some. The data hold 150,000 to 160,000 clones, with approximately 93% observed a single time. Germline V CDR1 and CDR2: MDHEN, SYDVKM. With 10 bases removed from V and 2 bases from J, the gap between germline ends came to 19 bases. The CDR3 totals 15 residues. The gene calls are TRBV28 and TRBJ2-3; D might be TRBD1 or TRBD2, each matching 6 bases. Sequenced input: blood. This clonotype originated in a middle-aged man in good health. In nucleotides, the CDR3 is TGTGCCAAGGACACGATGGGGGGCTACACAGATACGCAGTATTTT. It is translated as CAKDTMGGYTDTQYF.